This entry lists 10 T cell receptor beta chains sequenced from one sample in a study of shared clonotypes between healthy human individuals. Clones were sequenced by immunoSEQ multiplex PCR, and TCRdb holds only the in-frame ones, with some missing. The sample holds approximately 2,000,000 clones, around 90% seen once. The sequenced sample consisted of naive CD4+ T cells from PBMCs. Documented subset: CD45RA+ positively selected. The source of these receptors is a man aged 18 to 29 in good health. Some clones in this sample may be carry-over from other donors' samples.

As to this clone: This CDR3 is also generated by other DNA sequences in the sample. J is TRBJ1-2 and V is TRBV7-3; possibly TRBD1 for D (5 bases). This CDR3 has 13 amino acids. V was shortened by 2 bases and J by 5 bases, with 9 bases between the two germline ends. Germline V gives CDR1 SGHTA, CDR2 FQGTGA. CDR3 amino acids: CASSLGRDYGYTF. CDR3 DNA: TGTGCCAGCAGCTTAGGCAGGGATTATGGCTACACCTTC.

Comments on this clone: The sample contains more than one DNA sequence encoding this CDR3. CDR3 residues: CASSSRQGPYEQYF. The CDR3 region has the DNA TGTGCCAGCTCATCTAGACAGGGCCCCTACGAGCAGTACTTC. V and J are TRBV18 and TRBJ2-7; TRBD1 matches at 7 bases. V trimming: 5 bases; J trimming: 2 bases; junction bases outside the gene matches: 6. The CDR3 totals 14 residues. Germline CDR1 reads KGHSH; CDR2 reads LQKENI.

The chain uses TRBV28 and TRBJ2-7; 8 bases match TRBD1. Trimming at V came to 9 bases and at J to 2 bases, leaving 6 bases not matched to a gene. This CDR3 spans 13 amino acids. Germline lookup yields CDR1 MDHEN and CDR2 SYDVKM. The CDR3 DNA is TGTGCCAGTACGCAGGGGGCGCCCTACGAGCAGTACTTC. This codes for CASTQGAPYEQYF.

This chain connects TRBV5-1 to TRBJ2-6; 9 nucleotides match TRBD1. The V gene's germline CDR1 is SGHRS and CDR2 YFSETQ. This CDR3 has 18 amino acids. Losses at the gene ends were 4 bases for V and 0 bases for J; bases not matched to a gene: 8. CDR3 sequence (DNA): TGCGCCAGCAGCCCTAGGGACAGGGTGAGCTCTGGGGCCAACGTCCTGACTTTC. Translated, it gives CASSPRDRVSSGANVLTF.

J is TRBJ2-3 and V is TRBV7-9; 14 positions agree with TRBD2. Germline CDR1 is SEHNR and CDR2 is FQNEAQ (reference sequence). The J segment lost 3 bases and the V segment lost 5 bases, leaving 10 bases of the junction unmatched. This CDR3 contains 18 residues. The CDR3 region has the DNA TGTGCCAGCAGCCCGGGACTAGCGGGAGACCTGAGTACAGATACGCAGTATTTT. The encoded protein is CASSPGLAGDLSTDTQYF.

This sequence joins TRBV28 and TRBJ1-1; TRBD1 might be the D (6 bases). Germline values: CDR1 MDHEN, CDR2 SYDVKM. There are 11 residues in the CDR3. Trimming stripped 9 bases from V and 7 bases from J, with 12 bases between. The CDR3 DNA follows: TGTGCCAGTTCCGGACAGCTTGAAGCTTTCTTT. Residues: CASSGQLEAFF.

J is TRBJ1-1 and V is TRBV29-1, with D possibly TRBD1 on 6 matching bases. Per germline, CDR1 SQVTM and CDR2 ANQGSEA. Trimming stripped 3 bases from V and 0 bases from J, with 8 bases between. The CDR3 is 13 residues long. CDR3 loop: CSVEGTMNTEAFF. For the CDR3, the DNA is TGCAGCGTTGAGGGGACAATGAACACTGAAGCTTTCTTT.

This chain uses TRBV2 with TRBJ1-3; 7 nucleotides match TRBD1. Germline lookup yields CDR1 SNHLY and CDR2 FYNNEI. Trimming at V came to 6 bases and at J to 0 bases, leaving 5 bases not matched to a gene. The CDR3 consists of 15 residues. CDR3 in DNA: TGTGCCAGCAGGACAGGGCGGGGCTCTGGAAACACCATATATTTT. It is translated as CASRTGRGSGNTIYF.

The V gene is TRBV1, the J gene TRBJ2-2; the table's D gene call, TRBD2, was not cross checked with the DNA. TRBV1 is listed as a pseudogene. This CDR3 has 17 residues. CDR3 nucleotide sequence: TGCACCAGCAGCCAAGATCTAGCGGGGGGCCACACCGGGGAGCTGTTTTTT. This translates into CTSSQDLAGGHTGELFF.

This chain connects TRBV29-1 to TRBJ1-2, with a weak D call TRBD1 (5 bases). The ends were cut back, 1 base at V and 4 bases at J, with 13 bases in the middle. The CDR3 is made up of 14 amino acids. Germline CDR1 reads SQVTM; CDR2 reads ANQGSEA. The CDR3 sequence: CSVEAGPGSYGYTF. CDR3 DNA sequence: TGCAGCGTTGAAGCAGGGCCTGGGAGCTATGGCTACACCTTC.